The 9 T cell receptor beta chains listed next were all sequenced from one sample in a study of technical replicates of blood from a handful of donors. Libraries were prepared by immunoSEQ multiplex PCR; TCRdb keeps only in-frame clonotypes and omits some of them. The sample has 75,000 or so clones; 85% to 95% are singletons. The sample comprised T cells isolated from PBMCs. These receptors were collected from a human donor in good health.

This chain links TRBV4-1 with TRBJ2-3, with TRBD2 identical over 7 bases. Germline lookup yields CDR1 MGHRA and CDR2 YSYEKL. There are 15 residues in the CDR3. V lost 1 base, J lost 8 bases, and 9 bases stayed unmatched. CDR3 amino acids: CASSQGTGPGGTQYF. The CDR3 nucleotides are TGCGCCAGCAGCCAAGGGACGGGACCGGGGGGTACGCAGTATTTT.

V and J are TRBV11-2 and TRBJ2-7, with 8 bases lining up with TRBD1. V lost 4 bases, J lost 5 bases, and 10 bases stayed unmatched. The CDR3 is 15 residues long. In germline, CDR1 is SGHAT, CDR2 FQNNGV. In DNA, the CDR3 is TGTGCCAGCAGCTCCCAGGACAGGGACCACCACGAGCAGTACTTC. It specifies CASSSQDRDHHEQYF. Full variable domain (missing parts from reference TRBV11-2 and TRBJ2-7): EAGVAQSPRYKIIEKRQSVAFWCNPISGHATLYWYQQILGQGPKLLIQFQNNGVVDDSQLPKDRFSAERLKGVDSTLKIQPAKLEDSAVYLCASSSQDRDHHEQYFGPGTRLTVT.

The V call is TRBV4-1, the J call TRBJ1-2; D unresolved. Germline CDR1 reads MGHRA; CDR2 reads YSYEKL. The CDR3 spans 17 residues. The V and J ends lost 0 bases and 0 bases respectively, with 14 bases between them. In DNA form, the CDR3 reads TGCGCCAGCAGCCAAGATCCCGGACTGAGTACTAACTATGGCTACACCTTC. Residues: CASSQDPGLSTNYGYTF.

The chain uses TRBV9 and TRBJ2-1; 8 bases align to TRBD2. Germline V gene lookup returns CDR1 SGDLS and CDR2 YYNGEE. The CDR3 runs 14 residues. After removal of 0 bases from V and 6 bases from J, the junction contained 2 bases not matched to a gene. CDR3 sequence reads: CASSVAGGVNEQFF. The CDR3, as DNA: TGTGCCAGCAGCGTAGCCGGGGGGGTCAATGAGCAGTTCTTC. The full variable domain, in which reference TRBV9 and TRBJ2-1 provide the parts outside the CDR3, is DSGVTQTPKHLITATGQRVTLRCSPRSGDLSVYWYQQSLDQGLQFLIQYYNGEERAKGNILERFSAQQFPDLHSELNLSSLELGDSALYFCASSVAGGVNEQFFGPGTRLTVL.

This rearrangement joins TRBV10-3 to TRBJ2-3; D unresolved. V was pared by 3 bases and J by 0 bases, with 13 bases between. Germline values: CDR1 ENHRY, CDR2 SYGVKD. The CDR3 is 16 residues long. CDR3 residues: CAISDSVTTSTDTQYF. In DNA, the CDR3 is TGTGCCATCAGTGATTCCGTTACTACTAGCACAGATACGCAGTATTTT.

The chain combines TRBV28 with TRBJ1-2; D is ambiguous. The CDR3 loop spans 16 amino acids. Trimming left V 5 bases short and J 1 base short, with 17 bases between. CDR1 is MDHEN and CDR2 is SYDVKM in the germline V gene. CDR3: CASSLNPGRDNYGYTF. DNA of the CDR3: TGTGCCAGCAGTCTTAATCCAGGCCGGGATAACTATGGCTACACCTTC.

The CDR3: CASSPDRVVYEQYF. The CDR3 DNA is TGTGCCAGTAGTCCAGACAGGGTGGTCTACGAGCAGTACTTC. The genes are TRBV19 and TRBJ2-7, with 7 bases aligning to TRBD1. Per the germline V gene, CDR1 is LNHDA and CDR2 is SQIVND (reference sequence). The CDR3 extends over 14 amino acids. The trim removed 5 bases at V and 3 bases at J, leaving 7 bases unmatched.

The chain recombines TRBV5-1 with TRBJ1-2; a possible D gene is TRBD1 (5 bases). Looked up from germline, CDR1 is SGHRS and CDR2 is YFSETQ. V lost 4 bases and J 0 bases, leaving 16 bases between the germline ends. CDR3 length equals 16 residues. This CDR3 reads CASSVSTGETNYGYTF. CDR3 coding DNA: TGCGCCAGCAGCGTTTCAACGGGGGAAACTAACTATGGCTACACCTTC.

The gene calls are TRBV14 and TRBJ2-3; possible D gene TRBD1, 5 bases. The length of the CDR3 is 15 residues. V was pared by 0 bases and J by 0 bases, with 7 bases between. The germline V gene has CDR1 SGHDN and CDR2 FVKESK. CDR3 bases: TGTGCCAGCAGCCAAGAAGGACATAGCACAGATACGCAGTATTTT. The encoded protein is CASSQEGHSTDTQYF. Full variable domain (rest looked up from reference TRBV14 and TRBJ2-3): EAGVTQFPSHSVIEKGQTVTLRCDPISGHDNLYWYRRVMGKEIKFLLHFVKESKQDESGMPNNRFLAERTGGTYSTLKVQPAELEDSGVYFCASSQEGHSTDTQYFGPGTRLTVL.